A selection of T cell receptor beta chains follows, all from one sample in a study of shared clonotypes between healthy human individuals. Repertoires were generated with immunoSEQ multiplex PCR, while TCRdb's copy carries only in-frame clones and drops some. The sample records 2,100,000 or so clones, around 95% being singletons. Specimen: naive CD4+ T cells sorted from blood. These TCRs come from a young man in good health. The CDR3 runs from the conserved cysteine through the conserved F or W. The order of the fields is V gene, clone size, D gene, J gene, CDR3 protein, CDR3 DNA. The D gene is left open where the match is weak. Clone size is not always given. Where it is, it says once, few, many or a class for expanded clones.

TRBV6-5	NA	NA	TRBJ1-6	CASSQGRNSPLHF	TGTGCCAGCAGTCAGGGTAGAAATTCACCCCTCCACTTT
TRBV4-3	NA	NA	TRBJ1-1	CASSQVLGAWAEAFF	TGCGCCAGCAGCCAAGTCCTCGGGGCATGGGCTGAAGCTTTCTTT
TRBV30	once	NA	TRBJ1-6	CAFEEGNSPLHF	TGTGCCTTTGAGGAGGGGAATTCACCCCTCCACTTT
TRBV13	NA	NA	TRBJ2-7	CASEGAKGEQYF	TGTGCCAGCGAAGGGGCTAAGGGCGAGCAGTACTTC
TRBV12-2	NA	NA	TRBJ2-2	CASRLVDRGVLTGELFF	TGTGCAAGTCGCCTCGTCGACAGGGGCGTCCTAACCGGGGAGCTGTTTTTT
TRBV5-1	NA	TRBD1	TRBJ1-6	CASSLAGQGRSPLHF	TGCGCCAGCAGCTTGGCCGGACAGGGGAGATCCCCCCTCCACTTT
TRBV9	NA	TRBD1	TRBJ1-2	CASSGQGRMGYTF	TGTGCCAGCAGCGGACAGGGGCGGATGGGCTACACCTTC
TRBV6-5	NA	NA	TRBJ1-3	CATWTRDTIYF	TGTGCCACCTGGACAAGAGACACCATATATTTT
TRBV7-2	NA	TRBD2	TRBJ2-2	CASSLTSGSGTGELFF	TGTGCCAGCAGCTTGACTAGCGGGAGTGGCACCGGGGAGCTGTTTTTT
TRBV11-2	once	NA	TRBJ1-2	CASSFTGLANYGYTF	TGTGCCAGCAGCTTCACAGGGCTTGCTAACTATGGCTACACCTTC
TRBV11-3	NA	NA	TRBJ1-1	CASSSTGGGVITEAFF	TGTGCCAGCAGCTCAACTGGAGGTGGGGTTATCACTGAAGCTTTCTTT
TRBV5-4	NA	TRBD2	TRBJ2-5	CASSYIAGALRETQYF	TGTGCCAGCAGCTACATAGCGGGGGCCCTCCGAGAGACCCAGTACTTC
TRBV7-8	NA	TRBD2	TRBJ2-5	CASSLVGGIETQYF	TGTGCCAGCAGCTTAGTGGGGGGGATTGAGACCCAGTACTTC
TRBV5-1	NA	NA	TRBJ2-3	CASSLEGRADTQYF	TGCGCCAGCAGCTTGGAAGGCAGAGCAGATACGCAGTATTTT